This entry lists 19 T cell receptor beta chains sequenced from one sample in a study of blood T cell repertoires in COVID-19. Method: immunoSEQ multiplex PCR; TCRdb's copy keeps in-frame clones and lacks some. The profile shows roughly 170,000 clones, less than 90% of them singletons. The sequencing input was peripheral blood. These receptors came from a man between 65 and 85 years old with active or convalescent COVID-19.

The rearrangement links TRBV2 to TRBJ1-1; D is undetermined. V was trimmed by 6 bases and J by 0 bases, leaving 8 bases between them. Germline lookup yields CDR1 SNHLY and CDR2 FYNNEI. The CDR3 totals 13 residues. The CDR3 reads CASREEMNTEAFF. In DNA, the CDR3 is TGTGCCAGCAGGGAGGAAATGAACACTGAAGCTTTCTTT.

The V and J genes are TRBV24-1 and TRBJ2-3; D is possibly TRBD2 (5 bases). Germline CDR1 and CDR2: KGHDR and SFDVKD. The CDR3 runs 16 residues. V was trimmed by 3 bases and J by 3 bases, leaving 15 bases between them. CDR3: CATSDPTRTGTDTQYF. The CDR3 region has the DNA TGTGCCACCAGTGATCCTACTCGGACGGGGACAGATACGCAGTATTTT.

This clone was detected only a few times. The chain carries TRBV7-8 and TRBJ1-1; D remains unclear. V was pared by 5 bases and J by 3 bases, with 10 bases between. Looked up from germline, CDR1 is SGHVS and CDR2 is FQNEAQ. CDR3 length: 13 amino acids. This chain's CDR3 is CASSQAGDTEAFF. The DNA for the CDR3 is TGTGCCAGCAGCCAAGCGGGAGACACTGAAGCTTTCTTT.

This clone has just one count. The chain links TRBV5-8 to TRBJ1-5; D perhaps matches TRBD1 (6 bases). V was cut by 0 bases and J by 0 bases, with 10 bases left in between. Germline V gene lookup returns CDR1 SGHTS and CDR2 YDEGEE. The CDR3 spans 16 residues. The CDR3, as DNA: TGTGCCAGCAGCTTGGGGACAGCCCTTAGCAATCAGCCCCAGCATTTT. Translated, it gives CASSLGTALSNQPQHF.

The gene calls are TRBV4-3 and TRBJ2-7; TRBD1 agrees at 8 bases. The CDR3 consists of 19 residues. Germline V gene lookup returns CDR1 LGHNA and CDR2 YSLEER. The trim removed 4 bases at V and 2 bases at J, leaving 19 bases unmatched. The CDR3 sequence: CASSLKPGGASRSPYEQYF. The DNA of the CDR3 is TGCGCCAGCAGCCTAAAGCCAGGGGGCGCATCTCGGAGTCCCTACGAGCAGTACTTC.

The rearrangement links TRBV18 to TRBJ2-3; 14 bases are a match to TRBD2. The trim removed 4 bases at V and 4 bases at J, leaving 4 bases unmatched. The germline gives CDR1 KGHSH, CDR2 LQKENI. This CDR3 contains 16 residues. DNA for the CDR3: TGTGCCAGCTCACTGGGACTAGCGGGAGATTCAGATACGCAGTATTTT. Protein: CASSLGLAGDSDTQYF.

The rearrangement uses TRBV2 and TRBJ1-4; no clear D. Trimming took off 5 bases at V and 0 bases at J, with 19 bases between the two ends. The CDR3 is 18 amino acids. Germline V CDR1 and CDR2: SNHLY, FYNNEI. CDR3 loop: CASSPGWNNVATNEKLFF. The CDR3 DNA sequence: TGTGCCAGCAGTCCGGGGTGGAACAACGTTGCAACTAATGAAAAACTGTTTTTT.

V usage is TRBV2 and J usage is TRBJ1-5; D uncertain. The CDR3 contains 14 residues. Germline V CDR1 and CDR2: SNHLY, FYNNEI. The germline V and J ends were trimmed by 8 bases and 3 bases, with 14 bases remaining between them. CDR3 sequence reads: CASSQAGNNQPQHF. In DNA, the CDR3 is TGTGCCAGCTCCCAAGCGGGGAACAATCAGCCCCAGCATTTT.

The V and J genes are TRBV2 and TRBJ1-6; D remains unclear. This CDR3 contains 12 residues. Germline values: CDR1 SNHLY, CDR2 FYNNEI. Trimming left V 6 bases short and J 10 bases short, with 10 bases between. For the CDR3, the DNA is TGTGCCAGCAGGATCGAGGGCTCACCCCTCCACTTT. Amino acids: CASRIEGSPLHF.

The J gene is TRBJ1-3, the V gene TRBV18; D uncertain. V lost 2 bases and J 0 bases, leaving 8 bases between the germline ends. Germline CDR1 is KGHSH and CDR2 is LQKENI. The CDR3 loop spans 15 amino acids. CDR3 loop: CASSPGQHSGNTIYF. The CDR3 coding sequence is TGTGCCAGCTCACCAGGGCAGCACTCTGGAAACACCATATATTTT.

The chain uses TRBV18 and TRBJ1-2; a weak D match, TRBD1 (6 bases). The CDR3 has 14 amino acids. The V and J ends lost 4 bases and 8 bases respectively, with 17 bases between them. The germline CDR1 and CDR2 sequences are KGHSH and LQKENI. CDR3 nucleotide sequence: TGTGCCAGCTCACAGAGCAGGGGTGCGGAAGGCTACACCTTC. Its translation: CASSQSRGAEGYTF.

This clone appeared once. This rearrangement joins TRBV19 to TRBJ2-5, with TRBD1 matching 7 bases. Germline-derived CDR1 and CDR2 are LNHDA and SQIVND (reference sequence). The CDR3 has 15 residues. The ends lost 6 bases at V and 4 bases at J; junction bases unmatched: 11. The CDR3 here is CASRSTGTQLETQYF. CDR3 DNA: TGTGCCAGTAGGTCGACAGGGACCCAGCTAGAGACCCAGTACTTC.

The chain recombines TRBV21-1 with TRBJ1-2. TRBV21-1 is a listed pseudogene. The length of the CDR3 is 14 residues. The CDR3 nucleotides read TGTGCCAGCCCCCCATCTAAATCGGGCTATGGCTACACCTTC. Protein sequence: CASPPSKSGYGYTF.

The gene calls are TRBV19 and TRBJ1-2; the D gene is possibly TRBD1 (6 bases). The CDR3 consists of 12 residues. Trimming cost V 5 bases and J 3 bases, with 7 bases left between them. The germline CDR1 and CDR2 sequences are LNHDA and SQIVND (reference sequence). Here the CDR3 reads CASSRQDYGYTF. The CDR3 DNA reads TGTGCCAGTAGTCGACAGGACTATGGCTACACCTTC. The full variable domain, rest sourced from reference TRBV19 and TRBJ1-2, is DGGITQSPKYLFRKEGQNVTLSCEQNLNHDAMYWYRQDPGQGLRLIYYSQIVNDFQKGDIAEGYSVSREKKESFPLTVTSAQKNPTAFYLCASSRQDYGYTFGSGTRLTVV.

This chain joins TRBV7-9 and TRBJ2-5; TRBD1 agrees at 11 bases. CDR3 size: 14 residues. The V gene's germline CDR1 is SEHNR and CDR2 FQNEAQ (reference sequence). Unmatched junction bases numbered 5, after V lost 6 bases and J lost 5 bases. CDR3 region: CASRTGTGGETQYF. CDR3 DNA sequence: TGTGCCAGCAGGACCGGGACAGGGGGGGAGACCCAGTACTTC. Complete variable domain (other parts from reference TRBV7-9 and TRBJ2-5): DTGVSQNPRHKITKRGQNVTFRCDPISEHNRLYWYRQTLGQGPEFLTYFQNEAQLEKSRLLSDRFSAERPKGSFSTLEIQRTEQGDSAMYLCASRTGTGGETQYFGPGTRLLVL.

The J gene is TRBJ2-3, the V gene TRBV12-3 or TRBV12-4, with D unclear. V dropped 1 base and J dropped 1 base, with 3 bases sitting between them. This CDR3 has 13 residues. The CDR3: CASSLERTDTQYF. Here the CDR3 DNA reads TGTGCCAGCAGTTTAGAGCGCACAGATACGCAGTATTTT.

This clone was detected only a few times. The chain recombines TRBV14 with TRBJ1-2; D may be TRBD1 (6 bases). The CDR3 contains 15 residues. The germline CDR1 and CDR2 sequences are SGHDN and FVKESK. Trimming shortened V by 1 base and J by 8 bases, and 17 bases separated the two germline ends. CDR3 residues: CASSQGRTATMGYTF. The CDR3 bases are TGTGCCAGCAGCCAAGGGAGGACAGCCACAATGGGCTACACCTTC.

The V and J genes are TRBV15 and TRBJ2-7; D uncertain. Germline V lookup: CDR1 LNHNV, CDR2 YYDKDF (reference sequence). The CDR3 runs 15 residues. The V end was cut by 2 bases, the J end by 0 bases, with 11 bases between. The CDR3 loop is CATSRNRYSSYEQYF. DNA for the CDR3: TGTGCCACCAGCAGAAACCGATACAGCTCCTACGAGCAGTACTTC.

The V gene is TRBV27, the J gene TRBJ2-1; no firm D call. CDR3 length equals 13 residues. V was pared by 8 bases and J by 7 bases, with 15 bases between. Germline V gene lookup returns CDR1 MNHEY and CDR2 SMNVEV (reference sequence). The CDR3 protein is CASSKSRENEQFF. The CDR3 DNA reads as TGTGCCAGCTCCAAGAGCCGAGAGAATGAGCAGTTCTTC.